This entry describes one T cell receptor beta chain. This specimen belongs to a study of T cells in Graves' hyperthyroidism and ophthalmopathy. Study in general: Before treatment of any kind, peripheral blood was taken at initial diagnosis.

The source material, RNA transcripts, was used to amplify TCR beta CDR3 regions. HTBI primers were the set used in a first-round RT-PCR of the TCR CDR3. TCRdb re-called the multiplex PCR reads with MiXCR, one entry per CDR3 protein. The sample has hundreds of thousands of distinct CDR3 sequences; 22% are singletons. The TCR was taken from a man aged 25-40 years with Graves' ophthalmopathy. Input material: blood.

This chain's CDR3 is CASRPGLARGNEQFF. The CDR3 coding sequence is TGTGCCAGCAGACCGGGACTAGCGAGGGGCAATGAGCAGTTCTTC. The chain is built from TRBV6-1 and TRBJ2-1, with 10 bases aligning to TRBD2. The CDR3 has 15 residues. Trimming removed 6 bases from V and 6 bases from J; junction bases left unmatched: 8. Germline V gene lookup returns CDR1 MNHNS and CDR2 SASEGT.